These 32 T cell receptor beta chains were sequenced from one sample in a study of Ad26.COV2.S vaccination and SARS-CoV-2 variants. Here immunoSEQ multiplex PCR was the method, and the copy in TCRdb shows in-frame clones only, minus some. This table has 300,000 to 350,000 clones, about 82% appearing once. This sample's treatment: 15 to 20 received Ad26.COV2.S at low or high dose, single or two shots; roughly 5 received placebo; per-sample allocation not given. Samples came from day 63 after the first vaccine or placebo injection. The material was peripheral blood, obtained in a trial of Ad26.COV2.S vaccine versus placebo. The source is a person aged 18-60 years who received the Ad26.COV2.S COVID-19 vaccine or a placebo.

CDR3 amino acids: CASSQGDVREKLFF. CDR3 DNA: TGCGCCAGCAGCCAAGGGGACGTGCGTGAAAAACTGTTTTTT. The chain uses TRBV4-3 and TRBJ1-4; a possible D gene is TRBD1 (5 bases). Per germline, CDR1 LGHNA and CDR2 YSLEER. This CDR3 has 14 amino acids. The ends were cut back, 1 base at V and 7 bases at J, with 10 bases in the middle.

This clone was counted between two and nine times. The chain carries TRBV27 and TRBJ2-3; D is perhaps TRBD1 (7 bases). V was trimmed by 2 bases and J by 6 bases, leaving 12 bases between them. Germline loops: CDR1 MNHEY, CDR2 SMNVEV (reference sequence). This CDR3 spans 14 amino acids. CDR3: CASSLAGGRDTQYF. The CDR3 nucleotides are TGTGCCAGCAGTTTAGCAGGGGGGAGGGATACGCAGTATTTT.

The DNA of the CDR3 is TGTGCCAGCAGTGAGGCAGGGACCGGGGCCAACGTCCTGACTTTC. It encodes CASSEAGTGANVLTF. V and J are TRBV2 and TRBJ2-6; D is tentatively TRBD1 or TRBD2 (5 bases each). Germline lookup yields CDR1 SNHLY and CDR2 FYNNEI. V gave up 3 bases and J gave up 4 bases, with 10 bases separating them. The CDR3 has 15 amino acids.

This chain connects TRBV24-1 to TRBJ1-4, with 8 bases aligning to TRBD1. This CDR3 is built from 14 residues. The junction had 7 bases not matched to a gene; V was cut back by 12 bases and J by 2 bases. The germline gives CDR1 KGHDR, CDR2 SFDVKD. For the CDR3, the DNA is TGTGCCTACCCCAGGGGGCAGACTAATGAAAAACTGTTTTTT. Translated: CAYPRGQTNEKLFF.

This clone was recorded once. CDR3 amino acids: CASGTLFGTGGNEQFF. DNA of the CDR3: TGCGCCAGCGGGACTCTCTTTGGGACAGGCGGCAATGAGCAGTTCTTC. V usage is TRBV5-1 and J usage is TRBJ2-1, with 8 bases lining up with TRBD1. There are 16 residues in the CDR3. CDR1 and CDR2 from the germline V gene are SGHRS and YFSETQ. V was pared by 7 bases and J by 6 bases, with 15 bases of the junction left unmatched.

The chain links TRBV12-3 or TRBV12-4 to TRBJ1-1; D unresolved. V dropped 1 base and J dropped 2 bases, with 5 bases sitting between them. The CDR3 has 13 amino acids. DNA for the CDR3: TGTGCCAGCAGTTTAGGACTAAACACTGAAGCTTTCTTT. As protein: CASSLGLNTEAFF.

V and J are TRBV4-2 and TRBJ2-7; TRBD2 agrees at 13 bases. The CDR3 loop spans 20 amino acids. In germline, CDR1 is LGHNA, CDR2 YNFKEQ. V was pared by 4 bases and J by 3 bases, with 18 bases of the junction left unmatched. The CDR3 nucleotides read TGTGCCAGCAGCCCGAGGACTAGCGGGGGATCCCGGGTCGTGAACTACGAGCAGTACTTC. As protein: CASSPRTSGGSRVVNYEQYF.

The CDR3 DNA sequence: TGTGCCAGCAGCCCGGGACAGGGAGGCGGCTACACCTTC. Its protein is CASSPGQGGGYTF. The V call is TRBV7-3, the J call TRBJ1-2, with 9 bases that match TRBD1. Trimming removed 5 bases from V and 8 bases from J; junction bases left unmatched: 6. CDR1 is SGHTA, CDR2 FQGTGA, per germline. CDR3 length: 13 residues.

The chain has TRBV28 and TRBJ1-5; 7 bases map to TRBD1. The CDR3 spans 16 residues. With 5 bases clipped from V and 0 bases from J, the junction kept 7 bases outside the gene matches. The germline gives CDR1 MDHEN, CDR2 SYDVKM. The CDR3 DNA reads as TGTGCCAGCAGTCCGCGGGACAGCTATAGCAATCAGCCCCAGCATTTT. Encoded protein: CASSPRDSYSNQPQHF.

The V and J genes are TRBV11-2 and TRBJ2-1; TRBD1 matches 9 bases. From germline, CDR1 is SGHAT and CDR2 FQNNGV. With 5 bases clipped from V and 4 bases from J, the junction kept 6 bases outside the gene matches. The CDR3 is 15 residues long. The CDR3 reads CASSPWTGAYNEQFF. For the CDR3, the DNA is TGTGCCAGCAGCCCCTGGACAGGGGCGTACAATGAGCAGTTCTTC. Full variable domain (rest looked up from reference TRBV11-2 and TRBJ2-1): EAGVAQSPRYKIIEKRQSVAFWCNPISGHATLYWYQQILGQGPKLLIQFQNNGVVDDSQLPKDRFSAERLKGVDSTLKIQPAKLEDSAVYLCASSPWTGAYNEQFFGPGTRLTVL.

This rearrangement joins TRBV7-2 to TRBJ1-5; D is possibly TRBD1 (5 bases). With 3 bases removed from V and 4 bases from J, the gap between germline ends came to 13 bases. This CDR3 contains 15 residues. Per the germline V gene, CDR1 is SGHTA and CDR2 is FQGNSA. The CDR3, as DNA: TGTGCCAGCAGCTTTAGTGGGGGGGGAAATCAGCCCCAGCATTTT. Translated, it gives CASSFSGGGNQPQHF.

The chain carries TRBV20-1 and TRBJ2-3, with D unclear. The germline CDR1 and CDR2 sequences are DFQATT and SNEGSKA (reference sequence). The CDR3 is 11 amino acids. V dropped 3 bases and J dropped 4 bases, with 5 bases sitting between them. CDR3 loop: CSASYSDTQYF. DNA of the CDR3: TGCAGTGCTAGTTACTCAGATACGCAGTATTTT.

The chain carries TRBV7-3 and TRBJ2-5, with D unresolved. V lost 2 bases and J 0 bases, leaving 4 bases between the germline ends. This CDR3 spans 13 amino acids. Germline assignment: CDR1 SGHTA and CDR2 FQGTGA. CDR3 nucleotide sequence: TGTGCCAGCAGCTTAGGTCACCAAGAGACCCAGTACTTC. Translating gives CASSLGHQETQYF.

J is TRBJ2-3 and V is TRBV19; 11 bases are shared with TRBD2. V gave up 7 bases and J gave up 5 bases; unmatched junction bases: 8. The germline gives CDR1 LNHDA, CDR2 SQIVND (reference sequence). The length of the CDR3 is 15 residues. The CDR3 spells CASTNSGRGQDTQYF. CDR3 nucleotides: TGTGCCAGTACCAATAGCGGGAGGGGTCAAGATACGCAGTATTTT.

This rearrangement joins TRBV27 to TRBJ2-3; TRBD2 aligns across 10 bases. The CDR3 has 19 residues. Per the germline V gene, CDR1 is MNHEY and CDR2 is SMNVEV (reference sequence). The V gene end was trimmed by 5 bases and the J gene end by 3 bases; junction bases not matched to a gene: 17. The CDR3 nucleotides read TGTGCCAGCAGTCTTCATCCTCCGGATCTAGCGGGAGCGACAGATACGCAGTATTTT. Translation: CASSLHPPDLAGATDTQYF.

The chain combines TRBV6-6 with TRBJ2-7, with D maybe TRBD2 (5 bases). The CDR3 loop spans 14 amino acids. V lost 2 bases, J lost 2 bases, and 10 bases lay in between. The V gene's germline CDR1 is MNHNY and CDR2 SVGAGI (reference sequence). CDR3 DNA: TGTGCCAGCAGTTACAATAACGGGGCCTACGAGCAGTACTTC. This codes for CASSYNNGAYEQYF.

The chain recombines TRBV6-2 or TRBV6-3 with TRBJ2-5, with D unresolved. This CDR3 is 16 amino acids long. Deletions cut 2 bases from V and 4 bases from J, with 17 bases between. Germline-derived CDR1 and CDR2 are MNHEY and SVGEGT. CDR3 region: CASSYPRHAAIETQYF. Here the CDR3 DNA reads TGTGCCAGCAGTTACCCCCGACACGCCGCGATAGAGACCCAGTACTTC.

The chain recombines TRBV6-2 or TRBV6-3 with TRBJ1-3; no definite D call. CDR3 length equals 15 residues. Germline loops: CDR1 MNHEY, CDR2 SVGEGT. V lost 2 bases to trimming and J lost 0 bases, with 8 bases between them. The CDR3 DNA reads as TGTGCCAGCAGTTACCCCGCAGCCTCTGGAAACACCATATATTTT. It codes for CASSYPAASGNTIYF.

The J gene is TRBJ1-6, the V gene TRBV23-1; D ambiguous. TRBV23-1 is an open reading frame, and its role is uncertain. V shed 0 bases and J shed 3 bases, with 6 bases lying between them. CDR3 length equals 15 residues. The CDR3 loop is CASSQSKNYNSPLHF. CDR3 sequence (DNA): TGCGCCAGCAGTCAATCCAAAAACTATAATTCACCCCTCCACTTT.

The chain employs TRBV5-1 and TRBJ1-2; TRBD1 might be the D (6 bases). V dropped 3 bases and J dropped 0 bases, with 12 bases sitting between them. The germline gives CDR1 SGHRS, CDR2 YFSETQ. The CDR3 is 15 residues long. CDR3 in DNA: TGCGCCAGCAGCTCGCCGGACAGATCTAACTATGGCTACACCTTC. Its translation: CASSSPDRSNYGYTF.

This clone was seen only once. The chain recombines TRBV30 with TRBJ1-1; D might be TRBD1 (5 bases). The V gene lost 5 bases and the J gene lost 8 bases, with 15 bases spanning the gap. This CDR3 contains 12 residues. Germline-derived CDR1 and CDR2 are GTSNPN and SVGIG (reference sequence). CDR3 residues: CAWSGRGEEAFF. In DNA, the CDR3 is TGTGCCTGGTCTGGGAGGGGCGAAGAAGCTTTCTTT.

The chain joins TRBV5-1 to TRBJ1-2, with D hard to call. The CDR3 sequence is 13 residues long. Germline loops: CDR1 SGHRS, CDR2 YFSETQ. V dropped 5 bases and J dropped 3 bases, with 11 bases sitting between them. The CDR3 DNA reads as TGCGCCAGCAGTAAAGGGTCGGACTATGGCTACACCTTC. Protein: CASSKGSDYGYTF.

The CDR3 coding sequence is TGTGCCAGCAGCGAACATGGGACAGTCCGCAACTATGGCTACACCTTC. This codes for CASSEHGTVRNYGYTF. The chain links TRBV3-1 (or the pseudogene TRBV3-2) to TRBJ1-2; the match to TRBD1 covers 7 bases. The V gene end was trimmed by 5 bases and the J gene end by 2 bases; junction bases not matched to a gene: 11. Per germline, CDR1 LGHDT and CDR2 YNNKEL (reference sequence). The CDR3 totals 16 residues.

The chain combines TRBV4-1 with TRBJ2-3, with D perhaps TRBD1 or TRBD2 (5 bases each). The germline gives CDR1 MGHRA, CDR2 YSYEKL. V dropped 4 bases and J dropped 0 bases, with 8 bases sitting between them. This CDR3 is built from 14 residues. The CDR3 sequence is CASSLGASTDTQYF. CDR3 nucleotides: TGCGCCAGCAGCCTCGGGGCCAGCACAGATACGCAGTATTTT.

The CDR3 nucleotides are TGTGCCAGCAGCCGCACTCATCTTACAGGGCTCAACTATGGCTACACCTTC. Translation: CASSRTHLTGLNYGYTF. V and J are TRBV5-8 and TRBJ1-2, with D perhaps TRBD1 (6 bases). The germline V gene has CDR1 SGHTS and CDR2 YDEGEE. The CDR3 extends over 17 amino acids. V lost 4 bases, J lost 2 bases, and 21 bases lay in between.

As to this clone: This CDR3 is also generated by other DNA sequences in the sample. The chain combines TRBV6-4 with TRBJ2-7; 8 nucleotides match TRBD1. V gave up 2 bases and J gave up 6 bases; unmatched junction bases: 3. The germline CDR1 and CDR2 sequences are MRHNA and SNTAGT. This CDR3 has 13 amino acids. CDR3 nucleotide sequence: TGTGCCAGCAGTGACCGAACAGGGGGCGAGCAGTACTTC. Its translation is CASSDRTGGEQYF.

The J gene is TRBJ2-3, the V gene TRBV5-1, with a tentative D call TRBD2 (6 bases). V shed 6 bases and J shed 0 bases, with 14 bases lying between them. There are 15 residues in the CDR3. The V gene's germline CDR1 is SGHRS and CDR2 YFSETQ. Here the CDR3 DNA reads TGCGCCAGCACCCAACGGGGGACTAGCACAGATACGCAGTATTTT. It yields the protein CASTQRGTSTDTQYF.

The chain uses TRBV7-2 and TRBJ1-2; 10 nucleotides match TRBD1. The germline V gene has CDR1 SGHTA and CDR2 FQGNSA. The length of the CDR3 is 15 residues. V lost 3 bases, J lost 2 bases, and 3 bases stayed unmatched. DNA of the CDR3: TGTGCCAGCAGCTTCGACAGGGGGCTCAACTATGGCTACACCTTC. It codes for CASSFDRGLNYGYTF.

This chain joins TRBV5-1 and TRBJ2-5, with 9 nucleotides matching TRBD1. This CDR3 is built from 15 residues. CDR1 and CDR2 (germline): SGHRS, YFSETQ. V dropped 4 bases and J dropped 5; count of bases not matched to a gene: 9. The CDR3 loop is CASSPSGQGGETQYF. The CDR3 nucleotides are TGCGCCAGCAGCCCTTCGGGACAGGGAGGGGAGACCCAGTACTTC.

Concerning this clone itself: The same CDR3 is also encoded by other DNA sequences in this sample. V is TRBV5-6 and J is TRBJ2-5, with 8 bases aligning to TRBD2. J was trimmed by 5 bases and V by 4 bases; bases with no gene match: 10. Germline lookup yields CDR1 SGHDT and CDR2 YYEEEE. The CDR3 contains 15 residues. The CDR3, as DNA: TGTGCCAGCAGCCCGGCCGGGGGGGGTCGCGAGACCCAGTACTTC. Translating gives CASSPAGGGRETQYF.

This clone has only one observation. The chain combines TRBV7-2 with TRBJ2-3; the match to TRBD2 covers 8 bases. CDR1 is SGHTA, CDR2 FQGNSA, per germline. This CDR3 region has 16 residues. V was clipped by 5 bases and J by 2 bases; unmatched bases: 9. This CDR3 reads CASSIRSGGATDTQYF. The CDR3, as DNA: TGTGCCAGCAGCATAAGATCCGGGGGGGCCACAGATACGCAGTATTTT.

The chain carries TRBV2 and TRBJ2-7; 8 bases fit TRBD1. The CDR3 length is 13 residues. With 4 bases clipped from V and 3 bases from J, the junction kept 2 bases outside the gene matches. Looked up from germline, CDR1 is SNHLY and CDR2 is FYNNEI. CDR3 protein: CASSARGHYEQYF. The CDR3 nucleotides are TGTGCCAGCAGTGCCAGGGGGCACTACGAGCAGTACTTC.